This T cell receptor beta chain was recorded in a study of identical twins. Regarding this clonotype: Its antigen is unknown.

The CDR3 totals 13 residues. V gave up 1 base and J gave up 15 bases; unmatched junction bases: 9. Germline assignment: CDR1 SEHNR and CDR2 FQNEAQ (reference sequence). General study results and limits: Invariant MAIT and iNKT cells are populations that could partly confound zero-insertion analyses.

With template switching, a universal primer site was added, and the cDNA carried unique molecular identifiers. TCRdb reanalysed the 5' RACE reads using MiXCR and keeps one entry per CDR3 protein. The sample includes 700,000 or so distinct CDR3 sequences, less than 25% seen only once; the top ten take about 4.5%. This sample was shared with a second study, whose subject was T cells expressing NK-cell markers.

The specimen was PBMCs. V and J are TRBV7-9 and TRBJ2-1, with TRBD2 matching 7 bases. The TCR was taken from a woman aged 18 to 35 in good health. CDR3 DNA sequence: TGTGCCAGCAGCTTAGGGACTAGGATTCTGCCGTTCTTC. This translates into CASSLGTRILPFF.